This TCR beta chain was found in a study of blood T cell repertoires in COVID-19. About the study: The United States, Italy and Spain supplied acute and convalescent COVID-19 samples. Nucleic acid was either cDNA or gDNA, and it came from T cells, B-cell-depleted T cells, or PBMCs.

Profiling relied on immunoSEQ multiplex PCR, and the TCRdb table lists in-frame clones only, not all of them. Among roughly 150,000 clones listed, roughly 86% were seen once. J lost 5 bases, V lost 8 bases, and 13 bases had no gene match. The CDR3 totals 15 residues. Looked up from germline, CDR1 is MNHEY and CDR2 is SVGAGI. This TCR was recovered from a human donor in a cohort sampled during active COVID-19. The sequenced material came from peripheral blood. The rearrangement joins TRBV6-5 to TRBJ2-5, with 8 nucleotides matching TRBD2. This CDR3 is CASSLRTSLRETQYF. The DNA of the CDR3 is TGTGCCAGCTCCCTTCGGACTAGCCTTAGGGAGACCCAGTACTTC.